Presented here are 13 T cell receptor beta chains from one specimen sequenced in a study of regulatory T cells in long-lasting Graves disease. Time point defined: newly diagnosed GD, antithyroid drugs for less than 3 months. The TCR library was made from RNA that had been extracted from PBMCs in TRIzol. Through Arm-PCR of CDR3 regions and iRepertoire HTBI primers, TCR beta libraries were built. Each CDR3 protein gets one entry after TCRdb re-called the multiplex PCR reads with MiXCR. This table holds roughly 610,000 distinct CDR3 sequences, about 16% found once. A further study also used this sample, focusing on T cells in Graves' hyperthyroidism and ophthalmopathy.

Sequencing used peripheral blood mononuclear cells (PBMCs), obtained at new diagnosis, from a patient treated with antithyroid drugs. Receptors originate from a man between 18 and 29 years old with Graves disease.

In this sample, this clonotype turned up a few times. The chain has TRBV3-1 and TRBJ1-6; a weak D match, TRBD1 (6 bases). Germline CDR1 LGHDT, CDR2 YNNKEL (reference sequence). Trimming shortened V by 3 bases and J by 7 bases, and 16 bases separated the two germline ends. This CDR3 comprises 16 residues. DNA of the CDR3: TGTGCCAGCAGCCATCCAACAGGGTTGGAAAATTCACCCCTCCACTTT. This sequence encodes CASSHPTGLENSPLHF.

A few counts support this clonotype. A clone one base away is much larger, so this may be a read error. The chain couples TRBV12-3 or TRBV12-4 to TRBJ2-7; no clear D. The CDR3 spans 11 residues. CDR3 sequence: CANSLDVLQYF. In nucleotides, the CDR3 is TGTGCCAACAGTTTAGATGTCTTGCAGTACTTC.

CDR3 DNA sequence: TGTGCCAGCAGCGTAGAACCTGGGGCCAACGTCCTGACTTTC. Its protein product is CASSVEPGANVLTF. This rearrangement joins TRBV13 to TRBJ2-6, with D hard to call. Germline V CDR1 and CDR2: PRHDT, FYEKMQ (reference sequence). V gave up 5 bases and J gave up 2 bases, with 7 bases separating them. The CDR3 has 14 amino acids. Together with reference TRBV13 and TRBJ2-6, the CDR3 gives the full variable domain: AAGVIQSPRHLIKEKRETATLKCYPIPRHDTVYWYQQGPGQDPQFLISFYEKMQSDKGSIPDRFSAQQFSDYHSELNMSSLELGDSALYFCASSVEPGANVLTFGAGSRLTVL.

This clonotype showed up many times. The chain links TRBV30 to TRBJ2-7; 7 bases are a match to TRBD2. CDR1 is GTSNPN, CDR2 SVGIG, per germline (reference sequence). Trimming at V came to 0 bases and at J to 3 bases, leaving 8 bases not matched to a gene. The CDR3 is 15 amino acids. CDR3 sequence (DNA): TGTGCCTGGAGTGTACTGGCTAGCGGCCTCTACGAGCAGTACTTC. Translated: CAWSVLASGLYEQYF.

The CDR3 coding sequence is TGTGCCAGCGGATCGGGGGTTGAAGCTTTCTTT. It specifies CASGSGVEAFF. The rearrangement links TRBV6-2 or TRBV6-3 to TRBJ1-1; weak D call: TRBD1 (5 bases). V was clipped by 8 bases and J by 7 bases, with 11 bases between them. CDR3 size: 11 residues. Germline V CDR1 and CDR2: MNHEY, SVGEGT.

The rearrangement links TRBV12-3 or TRBV12-4 to TRBJ1-3; 8 nucleotides align to TRBD1. The CDR3 extends over 17 amino acids. The ends lost 7 bases at V and 4 bases at J; junction bases unmatched: 15. CDR3 amino acids: CASNFYGQGPRGNTIYF. CDR3 in DNA: TGTGCCAGCAATTTCTATGGACAGGGCCCCCGGGGAAACACCATATATTTT.

V and J are TRBV19 and TRBJ2-2; weak D call: TRBD2 (5 bases). V was pared by 3 bases and J by 3 bases, with 14 bases between. From germline, CDR1 is LNHDA and CDR2 SQIVND (reference sequence). The CDR3 spans 16 residues. This CDR3 is CASSMASGGDTGELFF. In nucleotides, the CDR3 is TGTGCCAGTAGTATGGCGAGCGGAGGAGACACCGGGGAGCTGTTTTTT. The whole variable domain, filled in from reference TRBV19 and TRBJ2-2, reads DGGITQSPKYLFRKEGQNVTLSCEQNLNHDAMYWYRQDPGQGLRLIYYSQIVNDFQKGDIAEGYSVSREKKESFPLTVTSAQKNPTAFYLCASSMASGGDTGELFFGEGSRLTVL.

As DNA, the CDR3 is TGTGCCAGCAGCGTAGGTACCGGTTACCGGCAGTACTTC. This encodes CASSVGTGYRQYF. The J gene is TRBJ2-7, the V gene TRBV9; the D is unclear. CDR3 length: 13 residues. V was pared by 0 bases and J by 9 bases, with 13 bases between. Germline V CDR1 and CDR2: SGDLS, YYNGEE.

In nucleotides, the CDR3 is TGTGCCAGCAGTGAAGCCTGGAATGAGCAGTTCTTC. Protein: CASSEAWNEQFF. V is TRBV6-1 and J is TRBJ2-1; no firm D call. The CDR3 covers 12 residues. Germline loops: CDR1 MNHNS, CDR2 SASEGT. V gave up 0 bases and J gave up 7 bases, with 4 bases separating them.

This clonotype was picked up a small number of times. This sequence joins TRBV3-1 and TRBJ2-1; D gene unclear. The CDR3 runs 15 residues. Germline assignment: CDR1 LGHDT and CDR2 YNNKEL (reference sequence). The V gene lost 0 bases and the J gene lost 1 base, with 7 bases spanning the gap. The CDR3 DNA sequence: TGTGCCAGCAGCCAAGAAGTGGGGTCCTACAATGAGCAGTTCTTC. Amino acids: CASSQEVGSYNEQFF.

This sequence joins TRBV20-1 and TRBJ2-7; 7 nucleotides align to TRBD1. V lost 6 bases to trimming and J lost 5 bases; unmatched junction nucleotides: 10. Looked up from germline, CDR1 is DFQATT and CDR2 is SNEGSKA (reference sequence). This CDR3 has 13 amino acids. The CDR3 loop reads CSARRGQGDEQYF. For the CDR3, the DNA is TGCAGTGCAAGAAGGGGGCAGGGCGACGAGCAGTACTTC.

The chain links TRBV6-2 or TRBV6-3 to TRBJ2-3; a possible D gene is TRBD2 (6 bases). CDR3 length equals 13 residues. Germline lookup yields CDR1 MNHEY and CDR2 SVGEGT. V lost 5 bases and J 3 bases, leaving 9 bases between the germline ends. CDR3 protein: CASSNGRTDTQYF. CDR3 in DNA: TGTGCCAGCAGTAACGGGAGAACAGATACGCAGTATTTT.

For the CDR3, the DNA is TGTGCCAGCAGCTTGAGTTGGGAAAGCAATCAGCCCCAGCATTTT. Protein: CASSLSWESNQPQHF. The chain recombines TRBV5-5 with TRBJ1-5; D gene ambiguous. This CDR3 is 15 amino acids long. The V and J ends lost 1 base and 1 base respectively, with 9 bases between them. The germline CDR1 and CDR2 sequences are SGHKS and YYEKEE (reference sequence).